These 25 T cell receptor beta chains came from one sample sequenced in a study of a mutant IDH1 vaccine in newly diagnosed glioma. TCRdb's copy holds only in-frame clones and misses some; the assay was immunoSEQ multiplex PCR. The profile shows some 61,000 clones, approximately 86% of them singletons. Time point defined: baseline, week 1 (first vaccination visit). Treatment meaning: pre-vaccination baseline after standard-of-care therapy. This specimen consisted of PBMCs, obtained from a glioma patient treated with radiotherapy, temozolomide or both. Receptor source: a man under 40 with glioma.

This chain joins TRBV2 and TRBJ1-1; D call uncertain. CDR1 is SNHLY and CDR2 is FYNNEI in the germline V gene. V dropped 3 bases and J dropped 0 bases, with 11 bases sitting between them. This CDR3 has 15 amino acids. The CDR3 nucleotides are TGTGCCAGCAGTGATAAGGTGGCTTTGAACACTGAAGCTTTCTTT. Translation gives CASSDKVALNTEAFF.

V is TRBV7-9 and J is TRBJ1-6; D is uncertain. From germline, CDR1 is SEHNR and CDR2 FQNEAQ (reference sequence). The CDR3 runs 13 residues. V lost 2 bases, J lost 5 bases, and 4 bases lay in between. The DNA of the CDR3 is TGTGCCAGCAGCTTAAACAATAATTCACCCCTCCACTTT. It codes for CASSLNNNSPLHF. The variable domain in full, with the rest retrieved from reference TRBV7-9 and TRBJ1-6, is DTGVSQNPRHKITKRGQNVTFRCDPISEHNRLYWYRQTLGQGPEFLTYFQNEAQLEKSRLLSDRFSAERPKGSFSTLEIQRTEQGDSAMYLCASSLNNNSPLHFGNGTRLTVT.

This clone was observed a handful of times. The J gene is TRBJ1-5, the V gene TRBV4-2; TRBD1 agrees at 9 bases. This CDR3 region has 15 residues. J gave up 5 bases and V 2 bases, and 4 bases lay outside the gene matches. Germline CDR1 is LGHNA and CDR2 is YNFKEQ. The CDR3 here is CASSQPGQGHQPQHF. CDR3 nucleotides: TGTGCCAGCAGCCAACCGGGACAGGGCCATCAGCCCCAGCATTTT.

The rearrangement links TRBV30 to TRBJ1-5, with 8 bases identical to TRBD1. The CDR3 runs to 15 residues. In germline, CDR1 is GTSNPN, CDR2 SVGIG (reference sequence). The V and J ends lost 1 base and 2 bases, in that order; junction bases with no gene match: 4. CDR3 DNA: TGTGCCTGGAGTGCAGGACAGGGAGGCAATCAGCCCCAGCATTTT. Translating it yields CAWSAGQGGNQPQHF.

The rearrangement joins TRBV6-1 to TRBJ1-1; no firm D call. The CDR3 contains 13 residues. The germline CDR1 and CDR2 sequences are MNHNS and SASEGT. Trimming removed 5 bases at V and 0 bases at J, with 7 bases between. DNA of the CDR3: TGTGCCAGCAGTACAGTCATGAACACTGAAGCTTTCTTT. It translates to CASSTVMNTEAFF.

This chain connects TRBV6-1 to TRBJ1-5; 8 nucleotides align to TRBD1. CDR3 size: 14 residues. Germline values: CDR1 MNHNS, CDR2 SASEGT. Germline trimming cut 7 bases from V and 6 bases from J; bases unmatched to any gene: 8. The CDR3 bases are TGTGCCAGCAAGCCGACAGGGGCTTTTCAGCCCCAGCATTTT. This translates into CASKPTGAFQPQHF.

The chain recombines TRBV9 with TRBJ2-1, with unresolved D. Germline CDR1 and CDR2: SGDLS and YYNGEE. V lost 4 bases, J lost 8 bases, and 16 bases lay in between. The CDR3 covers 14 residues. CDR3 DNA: TGTGCCAGCAGCTCGACCCGGTACCAATATGAGCAGTTCTTC. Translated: CASSSTRYQYEQFF.

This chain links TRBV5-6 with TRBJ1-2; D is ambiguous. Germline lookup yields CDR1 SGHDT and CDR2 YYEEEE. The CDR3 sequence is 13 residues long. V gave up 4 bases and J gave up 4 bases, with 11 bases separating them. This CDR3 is CASSGVRRYGYTF. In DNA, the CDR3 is TGTGCCAGCAGCGGAGTTAGACGCTATGGCTACACCTTC.

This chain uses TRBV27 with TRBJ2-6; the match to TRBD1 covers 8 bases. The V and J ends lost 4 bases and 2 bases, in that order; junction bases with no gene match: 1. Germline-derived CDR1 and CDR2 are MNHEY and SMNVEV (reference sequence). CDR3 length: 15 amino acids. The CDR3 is CASSSTGAGANVLTF. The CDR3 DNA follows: TGTGCCAGCAGTTCGACAGGGGCTGGGGCCAACGTCCTGACTTTC.

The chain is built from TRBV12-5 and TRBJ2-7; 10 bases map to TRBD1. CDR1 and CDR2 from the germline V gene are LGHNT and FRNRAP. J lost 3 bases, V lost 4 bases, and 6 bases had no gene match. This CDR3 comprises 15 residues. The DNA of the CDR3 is TGTGCTAGTGGTTCTGGACAGGGGGAATTCTACGAGCAGTACTTC. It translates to CASGSGQGEFYEQYF.

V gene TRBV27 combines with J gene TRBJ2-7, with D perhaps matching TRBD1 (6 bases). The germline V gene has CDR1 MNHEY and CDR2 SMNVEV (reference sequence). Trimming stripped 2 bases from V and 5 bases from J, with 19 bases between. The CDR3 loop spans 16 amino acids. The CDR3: CASSLALTGPQDEQYF. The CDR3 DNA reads TGTGCCAGCAGTTTAGCCCTCACAGGGCCGCAGGACGAGCAGTACTTC.

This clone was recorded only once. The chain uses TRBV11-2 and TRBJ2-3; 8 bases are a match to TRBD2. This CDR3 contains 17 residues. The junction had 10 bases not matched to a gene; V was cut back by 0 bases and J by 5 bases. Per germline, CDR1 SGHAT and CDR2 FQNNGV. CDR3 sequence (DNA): TGTGCCAGCAGCTTAGAGTTTGTCGGGGGGGCTGAAGATACGCAGTATTTT. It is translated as CASSLEFVGGAEDTQYF.

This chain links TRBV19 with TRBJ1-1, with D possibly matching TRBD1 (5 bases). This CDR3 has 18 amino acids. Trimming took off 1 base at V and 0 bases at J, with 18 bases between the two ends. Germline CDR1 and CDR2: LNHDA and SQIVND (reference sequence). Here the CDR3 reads CASSIGQGPLFMNTEAFF. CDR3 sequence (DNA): TGTGCCAGTAGTATAGGGCAGGGCCCGCTTTTCATGAACACTGAAGCTTTCTTT.

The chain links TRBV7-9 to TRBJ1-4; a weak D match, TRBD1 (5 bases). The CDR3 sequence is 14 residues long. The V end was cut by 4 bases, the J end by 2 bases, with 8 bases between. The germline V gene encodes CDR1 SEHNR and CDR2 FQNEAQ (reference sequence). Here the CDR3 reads CASSSRQTNEKLFF. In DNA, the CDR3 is TGTGCCAGCAGCTCTAGACAGACTAATGAAAAACTGTTTTTT.

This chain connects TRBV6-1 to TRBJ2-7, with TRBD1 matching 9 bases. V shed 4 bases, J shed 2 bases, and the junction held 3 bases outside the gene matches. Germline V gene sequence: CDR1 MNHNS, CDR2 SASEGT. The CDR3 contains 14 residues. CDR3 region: CASSAGQGTYEQYF. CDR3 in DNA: TGTGCCAGCAGTGCCGGACAGGGGACCTACGAGCAGTACTTC.

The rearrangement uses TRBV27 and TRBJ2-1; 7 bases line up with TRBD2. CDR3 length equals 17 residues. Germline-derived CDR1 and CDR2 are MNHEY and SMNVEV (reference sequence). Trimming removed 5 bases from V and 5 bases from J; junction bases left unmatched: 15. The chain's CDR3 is CASSSTWGREPNNEQFF. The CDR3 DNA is TGTGCCAGCAGTAGTACATGGGGGAGGGAACCCAACAATGAGCAGTTCTTC.

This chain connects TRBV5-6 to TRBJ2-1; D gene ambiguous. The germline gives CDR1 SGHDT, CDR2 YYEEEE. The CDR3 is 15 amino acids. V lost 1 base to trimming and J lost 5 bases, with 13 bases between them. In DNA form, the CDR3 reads TGTGCCAGCAGCTTGCAGCCCTACTCTAACAATGAGCAGTTCTTC. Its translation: CASSLQPYSNNEQFF.

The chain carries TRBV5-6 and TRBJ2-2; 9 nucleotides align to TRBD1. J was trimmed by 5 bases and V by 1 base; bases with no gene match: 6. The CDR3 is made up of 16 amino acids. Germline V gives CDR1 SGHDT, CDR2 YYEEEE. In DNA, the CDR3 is TGTGCCAGCAGCTTGTTTTGGACAGGGGTAACCGGGGAGCTGTTTTTT. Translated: CASSLFWTGVTGELFF. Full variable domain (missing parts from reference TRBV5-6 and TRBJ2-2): DAGVTQSPTHLIKTRGQQVTLRCSPKSGHDTVSWYQQALGQGPQFIFQYYEEEERQRGNFPDRFSGHQFPNYSSELNVNALLLGDSALYLCASSLFWTGVTGELFFGEGSRLTVL.

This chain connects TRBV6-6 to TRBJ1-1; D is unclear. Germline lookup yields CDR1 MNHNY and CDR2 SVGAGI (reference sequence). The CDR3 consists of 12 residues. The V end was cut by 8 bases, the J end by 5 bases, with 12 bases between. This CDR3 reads CASLGFETEAFF. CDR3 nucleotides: TGTGCCAGCCTGGGTTTTGAAACTGAAGCTTTCTTT.

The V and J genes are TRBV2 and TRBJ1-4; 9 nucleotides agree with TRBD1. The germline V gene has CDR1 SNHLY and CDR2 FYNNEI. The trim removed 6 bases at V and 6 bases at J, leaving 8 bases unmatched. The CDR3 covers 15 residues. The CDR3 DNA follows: TGTGCCAGCAGGGAGTTCCGGGACAGGGATGAAAAACTGTTTTTT. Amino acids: CASREFRDRDEKLFF.

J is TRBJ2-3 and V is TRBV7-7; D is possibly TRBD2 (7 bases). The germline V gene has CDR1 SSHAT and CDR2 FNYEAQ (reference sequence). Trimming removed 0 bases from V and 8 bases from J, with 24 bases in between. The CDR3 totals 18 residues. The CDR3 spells CASSLALPAGASQGTQYF. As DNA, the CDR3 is TGTGCCAGCAGCTTAGCCCTTCCGGCGGGGGCCTCCCAGGGTACGCAGTATTTT.

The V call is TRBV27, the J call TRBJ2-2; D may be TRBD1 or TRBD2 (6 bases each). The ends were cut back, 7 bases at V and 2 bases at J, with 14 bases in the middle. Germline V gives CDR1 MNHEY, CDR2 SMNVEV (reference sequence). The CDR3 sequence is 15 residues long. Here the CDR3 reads CASKRAQGNTGELFF. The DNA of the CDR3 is TGTGCCAGCAAGCGGGCACAGGGAAACACCGGGGAGCTGTTTTTT.

Here the CDR3 reads CASSQLRGSNYGYTF. CDR3 coding DNA: TGTGCCAGCAGCCAACTCAGGGGGTCTAACTATGGCTACACCTTC. V usage is TRBV4-2 and J usage is TRBJ1-2; TRBD1 matches 7 bases. Germline V gives CDR1 LGHNA, CDR2 YNFKEQ. J lost 0 bases, V lost 2 bases, and 3 bases had no gene match. The CDR3 has 15 amino acids.

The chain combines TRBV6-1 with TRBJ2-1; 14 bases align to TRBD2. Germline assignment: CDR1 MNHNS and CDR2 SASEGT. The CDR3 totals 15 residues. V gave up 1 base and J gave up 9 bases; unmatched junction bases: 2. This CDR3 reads CASSEGLAGGPEQFF. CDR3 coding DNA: TGTGCCAGCAGTGAAGGACTAGCGGGGGGGCCTGAGCAGTTCTTC.

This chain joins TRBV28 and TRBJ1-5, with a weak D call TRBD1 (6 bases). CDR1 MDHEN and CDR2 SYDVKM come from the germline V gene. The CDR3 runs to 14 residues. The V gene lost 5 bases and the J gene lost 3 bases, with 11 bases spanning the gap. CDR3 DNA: TGTGCCAGCAGTCTACACAGGGTCAATCAGCCCCAGCATTTT. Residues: CASSLHRVNQPQHF. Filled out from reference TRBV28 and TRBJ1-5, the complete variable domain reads DVKVTQSSRYLVKRTGEKVFLECVQDMDHENMFWYRQDPGLGLRLIYFSYDVKMKEKGDIPEGYSVSREKKERFSLILESASTNQTSMYLCASSLHRVNQPQHFGDGTRLSIL.